This TCR beta chain is from a study of T cells in Graves' hyperthyroidism and ophthalmopathy. General observations from the study: The blood repertoire included most of the expanded thyroid clonotypes above 0.001.

The investigators amplified TCR beta CDR3 regions from RNA transcripts. First-round RT-PCR targeting the TCR CDR3 was performed with the HTBI primer set. TCRdb itself ran the multiplex PCR reads through MiXCR, one entry per CDR3 protein. The sample contains 600,000 or so distinct CDR3 sequences, roughly 14% of which appear only once. V lost 6 bases and J lost 0; bases outside the gene matches: 6. CDR1 MDHEN and CDR2 SYDVKM come from the germline V gene. The CDR3 runs to 17 residues. For this clonotype: Its target is not known.

Patients were excluded because of uncontrolled infection, other autoimmune disease, pregnancy or lactation. Every diagnosis used clinical symptoms, serum thyroxine and TRAb, thyroid ultrasound and orbital computed tomography. This receptor was taken from a woman between 50 and 59 years old with Graves' ophthalmopathy. The sequenced sample was blood. The chain joins TRBV28 to TRBJ2-1, with TRBD2 matching 12 bases. CDR3 coding DNA: TGTGCCAGCAGCCGACGACTAGCGGGAGCCTCCTACAATGAGCAGTTCTTC. Translation gives CASSRRLAGASYNEQFF.